This T cell receptor beta chain derives from a study of blood T cell repertoires in COVID-19. V lost 6 bases and J 1 base, leaving 16 bases between the germline ends. Per the germline V gene, CDR1 is MNHEY and CDR2 is SVGEGT. The CDR3 is 16 amino acids. Sequenced by immunoSEQ multiplex PCR; TCRdb stores in-frame clones only, minus some. The data show 100,000 to 150,000 clones, about 83% seen once. The sequenced material came from peripheral blood. The genes are TRBV6-2 or TRBV6-3 and TRBJ1-5; D gene ambiguous. The source of this sequence is a man aged 60 to 75 with acute or convalescent COVID-19. The CDR3 nucleotides are TGTGCCAGCAGCCCTATTGGGAGGGCGAGCAATCAGCCCCAGCATTTT. It yields the protein CASSPIGRASNQPQHF.